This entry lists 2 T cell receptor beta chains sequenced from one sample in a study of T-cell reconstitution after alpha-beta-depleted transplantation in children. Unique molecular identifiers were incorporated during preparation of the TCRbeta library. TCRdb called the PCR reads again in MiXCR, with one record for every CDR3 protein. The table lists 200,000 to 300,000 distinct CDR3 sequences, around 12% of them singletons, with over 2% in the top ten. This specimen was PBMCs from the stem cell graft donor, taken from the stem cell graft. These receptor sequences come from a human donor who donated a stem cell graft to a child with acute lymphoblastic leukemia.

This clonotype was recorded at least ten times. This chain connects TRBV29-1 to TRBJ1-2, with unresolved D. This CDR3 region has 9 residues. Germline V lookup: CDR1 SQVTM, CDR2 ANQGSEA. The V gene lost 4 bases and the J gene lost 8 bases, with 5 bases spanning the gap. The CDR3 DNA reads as TGCAGCGTTGGCGACGGCTACACCTTC. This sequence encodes CSVGDGYTF.

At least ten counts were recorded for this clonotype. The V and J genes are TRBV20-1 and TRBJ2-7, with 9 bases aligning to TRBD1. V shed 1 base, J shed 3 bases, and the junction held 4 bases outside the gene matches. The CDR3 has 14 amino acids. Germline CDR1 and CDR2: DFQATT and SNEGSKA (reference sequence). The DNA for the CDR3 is TGCAGTGCTAGAGTCGGGACAGGGTACTACGAGCAGTACTTC. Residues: CSARVGTGYYEQYF.